This entry lists 3 T cell receptor beta chains sequenced from one sample in a study of OX40 agonist ivuxolimab in advanced cancers. Sequencing was performed with immunoSEQ multiplex PCR; in TCRdb, only in-frame clones are kept and a portion is missing. Of about 77,000 clones in the sample, over 75% are singletons; the top ten hold 0.55% to 0.7%. The sample here was CD4+ or CD8+ T cells sorted from blood, taken in a trial of the OX40 agonist ivuxolimab. These receptors originate from an adult with an advanced solid tumor such as melanoma, head and neck, liver or kidney cancer.

V and J are TRBV2 and TRBJ2-5; D tentatively reads TRBD1 or TRBD2 (6 bases each). TRBJ2-7 explains the end of the DNA better; the J call may be wrong. Germline lookup yields CDR1 SNHLY and CDR2 FYNNEI. CDR3 length: 14 amino acids. The CDR3 nucleotides read TGTGCCAGCAGTGTGGAGGGTAGGGGGTACGAGCAGTACTTC. As protein: CASSVEGRGYEQYF.

This clone appeared a single time. The CDR3 spells CASSLMPNTGELFF. Written as DNA, the CDR3 is TGTGCCAGCAGCTTGATGCCAAACACCGGGGAGCTGTTTTTT. The chain is built from TRBV5-6 and TRBJ2-2; D gene unclear. Germline CDR1 and CDR2: SGHDT and YYEEEE. Between the trimmed V and J ends, which lost 1 base and 2 bases, there was a span of 6 bases. This CDR3 comprises 14 residues.

The rearrangement joins TRBV7-2 to TRBJ2-1; 8 nucleotides agree with TRBD2. Trimming at V came to 1 base and at J to 4 bases, leaving 3 bases not matched to a gene. The CDR3 sequence is 15 residues long. Germline CDR1 and CDR2: SGHTA and FQGNSA. The CDR3 DNA sequence: TGTGCCAGCAGCTTAGGTCCGGGGGGGTACAATGAGCAGTTCTTC. Protein sequence: CASSLGPGGYNEQFF.